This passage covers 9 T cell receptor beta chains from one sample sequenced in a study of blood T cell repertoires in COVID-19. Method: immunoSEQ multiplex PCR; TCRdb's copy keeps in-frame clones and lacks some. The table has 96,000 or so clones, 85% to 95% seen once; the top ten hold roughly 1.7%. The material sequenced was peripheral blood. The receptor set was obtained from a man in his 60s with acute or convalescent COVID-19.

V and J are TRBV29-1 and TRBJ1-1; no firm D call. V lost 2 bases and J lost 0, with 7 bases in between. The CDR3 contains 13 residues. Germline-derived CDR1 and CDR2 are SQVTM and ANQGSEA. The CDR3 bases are TGCAGCGTTGAATCTGGGCTGAACACTGAAGCTTTCTTT. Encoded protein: CSVESGLNTEAFF.

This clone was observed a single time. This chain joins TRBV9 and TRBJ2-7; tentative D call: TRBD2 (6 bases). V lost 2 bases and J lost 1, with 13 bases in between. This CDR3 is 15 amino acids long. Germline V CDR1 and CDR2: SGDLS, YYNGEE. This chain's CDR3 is CASSVAPGGSYEQYF. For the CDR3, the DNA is TGTGCCAGCAGCGTTGCCCCCGGGGGTTCCTACGAGCAGTACTTC. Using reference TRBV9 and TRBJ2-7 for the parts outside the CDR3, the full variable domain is DSGVTQTPKHLITATGQRVTLRCSPRSGDLSVYWYQQSLDQGLQFLIQYYNGEERAKGNILERFSAQQFPDLHSELNLSSLELGDSALYFCASSVAPGGSYEQYFGPGTRLTVT.

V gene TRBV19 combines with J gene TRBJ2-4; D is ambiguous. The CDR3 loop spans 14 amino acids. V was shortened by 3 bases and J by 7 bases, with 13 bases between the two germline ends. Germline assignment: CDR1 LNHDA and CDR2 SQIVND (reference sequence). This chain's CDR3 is CASSMNGPLNIQYF. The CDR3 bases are TGTGCCAGTAGTATGAACGGTCCCTTGAACATTCAGTACTTC.

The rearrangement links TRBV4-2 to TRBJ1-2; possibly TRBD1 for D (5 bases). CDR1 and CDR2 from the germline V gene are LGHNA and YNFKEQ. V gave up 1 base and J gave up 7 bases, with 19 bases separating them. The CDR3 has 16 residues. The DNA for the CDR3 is TGTGCCAGCAGCCAAGGTGTTGGGGCCGATCGCGGTGGCTACACCTTC. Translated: CASSQGVGADRGGYTF.

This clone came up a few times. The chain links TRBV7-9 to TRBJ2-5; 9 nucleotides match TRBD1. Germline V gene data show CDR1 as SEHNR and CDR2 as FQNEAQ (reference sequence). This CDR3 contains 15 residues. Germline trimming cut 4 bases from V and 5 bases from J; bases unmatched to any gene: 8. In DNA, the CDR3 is TGTGCCAGCAGCTACAGGGGGCTAGGGCCGGAGACCCAGTACTTC. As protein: CASSYRGLGPETQYF.

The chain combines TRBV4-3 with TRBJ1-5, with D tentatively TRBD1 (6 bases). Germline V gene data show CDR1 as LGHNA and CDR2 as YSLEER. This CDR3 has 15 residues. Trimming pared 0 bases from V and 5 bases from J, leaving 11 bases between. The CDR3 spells CASSQDRAGDQPQHF. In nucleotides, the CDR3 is TGCGCCAGCAGCCAAGATAGGGCAGGGGATCAGCCCCAGCATTTT.

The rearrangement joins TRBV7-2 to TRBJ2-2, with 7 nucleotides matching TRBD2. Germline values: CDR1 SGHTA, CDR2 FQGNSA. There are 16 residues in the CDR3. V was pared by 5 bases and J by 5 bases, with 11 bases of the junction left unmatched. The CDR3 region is CASSAAGREGTGELFF. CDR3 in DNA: TGTGCCAGCAGCGCGGCGGGTAGGGAGGGGACCGGGGAGCTGTTTTTT. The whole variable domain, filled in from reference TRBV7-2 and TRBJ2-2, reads GAGVSQSPSNKVTEKGKDVELRCDPISGHTALYWYRQSLGQGLEFLIYFQGNSAPDKSGLPSDRFSAERTGGSVSTLTIQRTQQEDSAVYLCASSAAGREGTGELFFGEGSRLTVL.

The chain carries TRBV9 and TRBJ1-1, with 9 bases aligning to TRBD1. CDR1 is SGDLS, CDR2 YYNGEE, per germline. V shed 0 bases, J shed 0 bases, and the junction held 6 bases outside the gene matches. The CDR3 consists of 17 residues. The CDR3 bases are TGTGCCAGCAGCGTAGGGGACAGGGTAAAATTGAACACTGAAGCTTTCTTT. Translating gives CASSVGDRVKLNTEAFF.

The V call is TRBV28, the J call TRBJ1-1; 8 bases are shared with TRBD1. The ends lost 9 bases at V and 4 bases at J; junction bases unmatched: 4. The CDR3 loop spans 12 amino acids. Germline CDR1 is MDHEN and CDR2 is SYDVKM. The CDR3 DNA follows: TGTGCCAGTTCAACAGGGGGCACTGAAGCTTTCTTT. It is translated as CASSTGGTEAFF.